Below, 15 T cell receptor beta chains from the same sample are listed, as sequenced in a study of blood T cell repertoires in COVID-19. Data came from immunoSEQ multiplex PCR; TCRdb stores just in-frame clones and leaves some out. The data contain approximately 94,000 clones, 70% to 85% of them singletons. Material for sequencing was peripheral blood. These receptor sequences come from a man aged 60 to 69 with acute or convalescent COVID-19.

The chain carries TRBV6-6 and TRBJ2-1; 10 bases align to TRBD1. Germline values: CDR1 MNHNY, CDR2 SVGAGI (reference sequence). The CDR3 totals 15 residues. V lost 7 bases and J lost 9; bases outside the gene matches: 12. The CDR3 region has the DNA TGTGCCAGCACCGGCCCTGACAGGGGGCTTAGTGAGCAGTTCTTC. It codes for CASTGPDRGLSEQFF.

The chain recombines TRBV19 with TRBJ1-2; D might be TRBD1 (6 bases). The CDR3 totals 14 residues. Germline CDR1 and CDR2: LNHDA and SQIVND (reference sequence). With 2 bases removed from V and 8 bases from J, the gap between germline ends came to 15 bases. The CDR3 sequence: CASSIMAGALGYTF. The CDR3 nucleotides read TGTGCCAGTAGTATAATGGCAGGGGCGTTGGGCTACACCTTC.

The table lists this clone with a count of one. The chain is built from TRBV30 and TRBJ2-7, with 12 bases aligning to TRBD2. CDR1 GTSNPN and CDR2 SVGIG come from the germline V gene (reference sequence). CDR3 length: 15 amino acids. After removal of 0 bases from V and 3 bases from J, the junction contained 3 bases not matched to a gene. The CDR3 DNA reads TGTGCCTGGAGTGTTGGACTAGCGGGGAGCTACGAGCAGTACTTC. Translating it yields CAWSVGLAGSYEQYF.

The genes are TRBV27 and TRBJ1-5; no definite D call. The CDR3 loop spans 15 amino acids. V shed 0 bases and J shed 0 bases, with 6 bases lying between them. The V gene's germline CDR1 is MNHEY and CDR2 SMNVEV (reference sequence). The CDR3 sequence is CASSLSTNSNQPQHF. The CDR3 bases are TGTGCCAGCAGTTTATCGACAAATAGCAATCAGCCCCAGCATTTT.

This clone was picked up a small number of times. The same CDR3 also results from other DNA sequences found in this sample. The rearrangement joins TRBV6-5 to TRBJ1-2, with 9 positions matching TRBD1. Germline CDR1 MNHEY, CDR2 SVGAGI. J lost 0 bases, V lost 5 bases, and 4 bases had no gene match. CDR3 length equals 15 residues. CDR3 region: CASSTRDRANYGYTF. The CDR3, as DNA: TGTGCCAGCAGTACCCGGGACAGGGCTAACTATGGCTACACCTTC.

This clone appeared once. V gene TRBV6-2 or TRBV6-3 combines with J gene TRBJ2-7; TRBD1 matches at 10 bases. This CDR3 comprises 15 residues. Germline V CDR1 and CDR2: MNHEY, SVGEGT. The V and J ends lost 6 bases and 9 bases, in that order; junction bases with no gene match: 14. DNA of the CDR3: TGTGCCAGCAGCCCCGGGACAGGGGTTATCCTGGGGCAGTACTTC. This sequence encodes CASSPGTGVILGQYF.

The chain carries TRBV4-1 and TRBJ2-6; TRBD1 is a possible D gene (5 bases). Germline lookup yields CDR1 MGHRA and CDR2 YSYEKL. The CDR3 has 21 residues. The ends were cut back, 3 bases at V and 1 base at J, with 25 bases in the middle. Here the CDR3 DNA reads TGCGCCAGCAGCCACCCCTCCGAGTCGGCAGGGTTTTCTTCTGGGGCCAACGTCCTGACTTTC. Translation: CASSHPSESAGFSSGANVLTF.

This rearrangement joins TRBV5-4 to TRBJ2-2; 7 positions agree with TRBD1. The J segment lost 3 bases and the V segment lost 2 bases, leaving 4 bases of the junction unmatched. Germline-derived CDR1 and CDR2 are SGHNT and YYREEE (reference sequence). This CDR3 is built from 15 residues. CDR3 in DNA: TGTGCCAGCAGCTTAGGACAGGAGCACACCGGGGAGCTGTTTTTT. As protein: CASSLGQEHTGELFF.

V usage is TRBV7-2 and J usage is TRBJ2-3; possible D gene TRBD2, 7 bases. The V and J ends lost 6 bases and 4 bases respectively, with 14 bases between them. The germline CDR1 and CDR2 sequences are SGHTA and FQGNSA. The CDR3 extends over 14 amino acids. CDR3 bases: TGTGCCAGCAGGCCCCTGCGGGGGCCAGATACGCAGTATTTT. Protein product: CASRPLRGPDTQYF.

The chain joins TRBV3-1 (or the pseudogene TRBV3-2) to TRBJ2-7, with 7 bases lining up with TRBD2. The V segment lost 4 bases and the J segment 0 bases; nucleotides outside the gene matches: 6. The CDR3 totals 15 residues. Germline CDR1 and CDR2: LGHDT and YNNKEL (reference sequence). CDR3 bases: TGTGCCAGCAGCCCCTCGGGGGGTTACTCCTACGAGCAGTACTTC. Translating it yields CASSPSGGYSYEQYF.

This chain joins TRBV2 and TRBJ1-1, with D possibly matching TRBD1 (5 bases). Trimming cost V 6 bases and J 3 bases, with 20 bases left between them. The CDR3 is 16 amino acids. The V gene's germline CDR1 is SNHLY and CDR2 FYNNEI. The CDR3 nucleotides are TGTGCCAGCAGCGGCCCCGGACAAGGGTCTGACACTGAAGCTTTCTTT. Protein: CASSGPGQGSDTEAFF.

The J gene is TRBJ1-4, the V gene TRBV5-8, with 7 bases identical to TRBD1. The CDR3 is 15 amino acids. J was trimmed by 5 bases and V by 4 bases; bases with no gene match: 8. The germline V gene encodes CDR1 SGHTS and CDR2 YDEGEE. The CDR3 nucleotides read TGTGCCAGCAGCACACCGGGACAGTTAAATGAAAAACTGTTTTTT. Translating gives CASSTPGQLNEKLFF.

The chain is built from TRBV27 and TRBJ2-2, with 8 bases that match TRBD2. Germline V gene sequence: CDR1 MNHEY, CDR2 SMNVEV (reference sequence). J was trimmed by 7 bases and V by 4 bases; bases with no gene match: 11. This CDR3 is 16 amino acids long. CDR3 nucleotide sequence: TGTGCCAGCAGTTGGGGCGGGACTAGGCTGGTCGGGGAGCTGTTTTTT. Encoded protein: CASSWGGTRLVGELFF.

In this sample, this clone turned up a few times. The chain joins TRBV5-4 to TRBJ1-6; TRBD1 aligns across 7 bases. Germline V gene sequence: CDR1 SGHNT, CDR2 YYREEE (reference sequence). V was pared by 4 bases and J by 7 bases, with 5 bases of the junction left unmatched. This CDR3 is 14 amino acids long. CDR3 coding DNA: TGTGCCAGCAGCACGACGACAGGGAATTCACCCCTCCACTTT. Amino acid sequence: CASSTTTGNSPLHF.

This chain connects TRBV7-3 to TRBJ2-2; D remains unclear. V lost 3 bases to trimming and J lost 5 bases, with 10 bases between them. The CDR3 contains 14 residues. CDR1 and CDR2 from the germline V gene are SGHTA and FQGTGA. This CDR3 is CASSLLRETGELFF. As DNA, the CDR3 is TGTGCCAGCAGCTTGCTTCGAGAGACCGGGGAGCTGTTTTTT.